The present T cell receptor (beta chain) was sequenced within a study of blood T cell repertoires in COVID-19. At the level of the study: Donors in Cohort 3 counted as recovered after two negative PCRs, clearance, or symptom resolution. T cells, B-cell-depleted T cells, or PBMCs provided the cDNA or gDNA that served as material.

Assay: immunoSEQ multiplex PCR; the TCRdb copy retains only in-frame clones and omits some. The table includes 400,000 or so clones, around 87% detected once. This study enrolled people aged about 18 to 100 from about two dozen US geographic areas. Cohorts were based on clinical histories the participants reported. CDR1 is LGHDT, CDR2 YNNKEL, per germline (reference sequence). The CDR3 consists of 17 residues. The trim removed 4 bases at V and 2 bases at J, leaving 10 bases unmatched. Sample: PBMCs or T cells enriched from blood (not recorded which). The gene calls are TRBV3-1 (or the pseudogene TRBV3-2) and TRBJ2-1, with TRBD2 matching 8 bases. This TCR came from a man aged 35 to 55 in a cohort exposed to, infected with or recovered from COVID-19 (not recorded which). The CDR3 DNA follows: TGTGCCAGCAGCCCCCTTAGCGGGAAGATCACCTACAATGAGCAGTTCTTC. It specifies CASSPLSGKITYNEQFF.